The 15 T cell receptor beta chains presented below share a single source sample, sequenced in a study of blood T cell repertoires in COVID-19. Profiled with immunoSEQ multiplex PCR; TCRdb holds only in-frame clones, not every one. Of about 180,000 clones in the sample, 85% to 90% are singletons; the top ten hold approximately 2.5%. Sequenced: PBMCs or T cells enriched from blood (not recorded which). The origin of the receptors is a woman between 40 and 50 years old with acute COVID-19.

CDR3 residues: CASSWTGGSYNEQFF. Here the CDR3 DNA reads TGTGCCAGTAGTTGGACAGGGGGCTCCTACAATGAGCAGTTCTTC. The rearrangement links TRBV19 to TRBJ2-1, with TRBD1 matching 10 bases. Germline CDR1 and CDR2: LNHDA and SQIVND (reference sequence). The V gene end was trimmed by 5 bases and the J gene end by 0 bases; junction bases not matched to a gene: 1. This CDR3 has 15 residues.

The CDR3 DNA reads TGCGCCAGCAGCTTGGTCTTTCGGGACAGGGGCAACGAGCAGTACTTC. Translating gives CASSLVFRDRGNEQYF. This rearrangement joins TRBV5-1 to TRBJ2-7; 10 bases are shared with TRBD1. Germline CDR1 SGHRS, CDR2 YFSETQ. This CDR3 has 16 amino acids. The J segment lost 5 bases and the V segment lost 0 bases, leaving 8 bases of the junction unmatched.

The J gene is TRBJ1-5, the V gene TRBV10-3; 9 bases agree with TRBD1. V lost 3 bases and J lost 5; bases outside the gene matches: 2. Per germline, CDR1 ENHRY and CDR2 SYGVKD. The CDR3 totals 14 residues. CDR3 region: CAISEGTGYQPQHF. The CDR3 DNA reads as TGTGCCATCAGTGAAGGGACAGGGTATCAGCCCCAGCATTTT.

The chain employs TRBV6-6 and TRBJ2-3; no firm D call. Trimming took 0 bases from V and 3 from J, leaving 4 bases between them. The length of the CDR3 is 13 residues. The germline V gene has CDR1 MNHNY and CDR2 SVGAGI (reference sequence). CDR3 sequence: CASSYSTTDTQYF. As DNA, the CDR3 is TGTGCCAGCAGTTACTCGACTACAGATACGCAGTATTTT.

The rearrangement joins TRBV11-2 to TRBJ2-3, with 8 bases aligning to TRBD2. The CDR3 runs 15 residues. The V segment lost 4 bases and the J segment 1 base; nucleotides outside the gene matches: 4. CDR1 SGHAT and CDR2 FQNNGV come from the germline V gene. The CDR3 DNA reads TGTGCCAGCAGCTCCACTAGCGGAGGCACAGATACGCAGTATTTT. Protein product: CASSSTSGGTDTQYF.

This clone was seen more than once but under ten times. CDR3 sequence: CASSTGTGVYSPNSPLHF. The CDR3 DNA reads TGTGCCAGCAGTACCGGGACAGGTGTCTATTCCCCTAATTCACCCCTCCACTTT. The chain links TRBV5-5 to TRBJ1-6, with 8 bases identical to TRBD1. The CDR3 runs 18 residues. V was pared by 5 bases and J by 6 bases, with 16 bases of the junction left unmatched. Germline lookup yields CDR1 SGHKS and CDR2 YYEKEE (reference sequence).

This chain joins TRBV7-9 and TRBJ2-7; 7 bases map to TRBD1. With V trimmed by 5 bases and J by 3 bases, 4 bases remained unmatched. The CDR3 totals 13 residues. Germline V gene data show CDR1 as SEHNR and CDR2 as FQNEAQ (reference sequence). Here the CDR3 reads CASSPDRVYEQYF. CDR3 in DNA: TGTGCCAGCAGCCCCGACAGGGTCTACGAGCAGTACTTC. Supplemented by reference TRBV7-9 and TRBJ2-7, the full variable domain reads DTGVSQNPRHKITKRGQNVTFRCDPISEHNRLYWYRQTLGQGPEFLTYFQNEAQLEKSRLLSDRFSAERPKGSFSTLEIQRTEQGDSAMYLCASSPDRVYEQYFGPGTRLTVT.

The rearrangement uses TRBV4-2 and TRBJ2-3; 9 bases are a match to TRBD2. Losses at the gene ends were 1 base for V and 1 base for J; bases not matched to a gene: 9. The germline V gene has CDR1 LGHNA and CDR2 YNFKEQ. This CDR3 spans 18 amino acids. For the CDR3, the DNA is TGTGCCAGCAGCCAAGCGCTCCCTAGCGGGGCGGGCACAGATACGCAGTATTTT. Its protein product is CASSQALPSGAGTDTQYF.

V gene TRBV11-2 combines with J gene TRBJ2-7; 7 positions match TRBD1. This CDR3 comprises 15 residues. V shed 5 bases, J shed 4 bases, and the junction held 11 bases outside the gene matches. Germline values: CDR1 SGHAT, CDR2 FQNNGV. CDR3 loop: CASSPSMGTAYEQYF. The CDR3 DNA sequence: TGTGCCAGCAGCCCAAGCATGGGGACAGCATACGAGCAGTACTTC.

This clone was picked up a small number of times. J is TRBJ1-2 and V is TRBV7-8; D is undetermined. This CDR3 region has 12 residues. The ends were cut back, 3 bases at V and 8 bases at J, with 10 bases in the middle. Germline assignment: CDR1 SGHVS and CDR2 FQNEAQ. The CDR3 loop reads CASSFGFLGYTF. CDR3 bases: TGTGCCAGCAGCTTCGGGTTTCTGGGCTACACCTTC.

The chain links TRBV11-2 to TRBJ1-5, with D possibly being TRBD1 (6 bases). The CDR3 is 13 residues long. The germline V gene encodes CDR1 SGHAT and CDR2 FQNNGV. Trimming removed 5 bases at V and 4 bases at J, with 9 bases between. The CDR3 spells CASSRGQNQPQHF. The DNA for the CDR3 is TGTGCCAGCAGCCGCGGACAGAATCAGCCCCAGCATTTT.

The chain is built from TRBV19 and TRBJ1-6; a possible D gene is TRBD1 (6 bases). The CDR3 sequence is 14 residues long. The V gene lost 7 bases and the J gene lost 4 bases, with 11 bases spanning the gap. Germline V gene lookup returns CDR1 LNHDA and CDR2 SQIVND (reference sequence). In nucleotides, the CDR3 is TGTGCCAGTAATGCGGACAGTTATAATTCACCCCTCCACTTT. Protein: CASNADSYNSPLHF.

This clone was observed a single time. The chain carries TRBV7-3 and TRBJ2-1; D may be TRBD2 (6 bases). Trimming cost V 5 bases and J 7 bases, with 24 bases left between them. Germline V CDR1 and CDR2: SGHTA, FQGTGA. The CDR3 is 17 amino acids. CDR3 DNA sequence: TGTGCCAGCAGCCCCTTCCCGGGAGCTTCGACTGTTAATGAGCAGTTCTTC. Amino acids: CASSPFPGASTVNEQFF.

The chain carries TRBV28 and TRBJ1-1; D is perhaps TRBD1 (6 bases). Germline V CDR1 and CDR2: MDHEN, SYDVKM. The length of the CDR3 is 14 residues. The V end lost 6 bases, the J end lost 5 bases, and 16 bases lay between the germline ends. The CDR3 reads CASRPDAGQTEAFF. CDR3 bases: TGTGCCAGCAGACCGGATGCAGGACAGACTGAAGCTTTCTTT.

This clone was counted only a few times. The chain has TRBV6-1 and TRBJ1-4; 9 positions agree with TRBD1. CDR3 length: 16 amino acids. V lost 4 bases to trimming and J lost 7 bases; unmatched junction nucleotides: 10. Germline V gene data show CDR1 as MNHNS and CDR2 as SASEGT. CDR3 DNA: TGTGCCAGCAGTGCCCACAGGGGGCTGGTGGGTGAAAAACTGTTTTTT. Its protein is CASSAHRGLVGEKLFF.